This T cell receptor beta chain originates from a study of beta chain features in type 1 diabetes (dated by TCRdb to the late 2010s). In the study overall: Mean age, gender distribution, total cell number and subset yield were not different between patients and healthy donors. Whereas all 30 or so donors provided naive and central memory subsets, regulatory and stem cell-like memory subsets were isolated from just 8 patients and roughly eight healthy donors. In the study, TCRB repertoires of sorted circulating CD4+ T cell subsets from recently diagnosed type 1 diabetes patients were compared with those of matched healthy donors. Across all samples, around 100 million sorted cells were examined, and cell number per subset correlated strongly with RNA yield. Findings and caveats that apply to the study as a whole: At VDJ recombination sites, patients with type 1 diabetes made fewer insertions and deleted more nucleotides, a pattern implying thymic rearrangement abnormalities. PCR might favor shorter templates, but patient and control samples were amplified and corrected together, so any skew would affect both groups equally. Sequencing cDNA rather than genomic DNA could over-represent highly expressing activated cells, although activation and CD3 levels did not differ between groups. A moderate but significant shortening of TCRB CDR3 length was observed in type 1 diabetes patients in all four CD4+ subsets. Because small numbers of individuals were included in the HLA sub-analyses, any influence of HLA type on TCRB rearrangement was left unresolved. The naive, central memory and regulatory TCRB repertoires appeared to resemble one another more closely among patients than among healthy donors.

On this clone itself: Its antigen is not yet known. Qualities for individual bases were not recorded, and no much larger clone is one base off.

From each donor, a single peripheral blood sample of approximately 120 mL on average was drawn into heparinised tubes. Using a panel that included CD45RO, CCR7, CD25, CD127, CD95 and CD27, naive, central memory, regulatory and stem cell-like memory CD4+ T cells were sorted on a BD FACSAria II. A purity above 98% was achieved for all sorted populations. PBMCs were separated immediately by Lymphoprep density gradient centrifugation and were stained directly, without being cultured. To minimize batch effects, samples were stained and sorted in pairs, one healthy donor with one patient per experiment. The entire isolated RNA was reverse transcribed using the High Capacity cDNA Reverse Transcription Kit, and thus expressed TCRB transcripts were sequenced. Naive, central memory and regulatory T cell samples underwent deep immunoSEQ sequencing, averaging about 3.5 million total reads per sample. After sorted cells were lysed in RLT buffer, RNA was extracted with DNase-treated RNeasy Micro or Mini kits, with the choice depending on cell number. To prevent cross-contamination, each cell subset was processed individually, whereas patient and healthy donor samples were processed jointly. TCRB sequences were amplified from cDNA with the immunoSEQ multiplex PCR, producing 87-bp fragments spanning the CDR3 region. Sequencing of the amplicons was performed on the Illumina HiSeq platform. For the original study's pipeline: Synthetic template baselines were used to correct PCR bias computationally, reads within Hamming distance 2 were collapsed, and singletons that could not be merged were discarded. Reads were aligned to IMGT to assign V, D and J genes, CDR3 length, and insertions or deletions at six rearrangement sites. Within each subset, clonotype counts were normalized to the number of sorted cells before true diversity and Gini coefficients were calculated with the tcR R package. Repertoire sharing was quantified using the overlap coefficient calculated on TCRB nucleotide sequences. Out-of-frame TCRB sequences from naive cells were analyzed to stand in for the pre-selection repertoire. TCRdb retrieved this table from immuneACCESS and kept in-frame rearrangements only. Not all clones are present; in checked studies, unresolved V genes account for under half, and no reason is known for the remainder. The DNA was the basis for D and trimming; V, J and clone size are from that table. The sample table lists a few hundred thousand clones, roughly a quarter of them with a count of one. Roughly 0.011% of the sample lies in the top ten.

There are 15 amino acids in the CDR3, from cysteine to phenylalanine inclusive. Only CDR3 DNA remains: 45 bases, in frame from the first base. Unmatched junction bases come to 8, with V trimmed by 4 bases and J by 8 bases. Sequences MNHNY (CDR1) and SVGAGI (CDR2) are obtained from the germline V gene (reference sequence). This chain is built from TRBV6-6 and TRBJ2-1, and TRBD1 aligns with 10 junction nucleotides. The sample was naive CD4+ T cells from blood. Reading the label with the study, this specimen's cell subset or site is: true naive CD4+ T cells. The clonotype originates from a woman aged 25 to 39 with type 1 diabetes. CDR3 sequence: CASSSRQGAGDEQFF. The sequence in DNA is TGTGCCAGCAGTTCCCGACAGGGGGCTGGGGATGAGCAGTTCTTC.